Listed below are T cell receptor beta chains from one sample, sequenced in a study of cytomegalovirus exposure and HLA in healthy donors. Assay: immunoSEQ multiplex PCR; the TCRdb copy retains only in-frame clones and omits some. Of over 150,000 clones in the sample, roughly 80% were seen once. The sequenced material came from PBMCs. Source of these receptors: a man aged 45-65 years in good health and CMV-seropositive. Both conserved end residues are part of each CDR3. Fields, in order: J gene, D gene, clone size, V gene, CDR3 DNA, CDR3 protein. The D gene is left open where the match is weak. Clone size, where shown, is once, few, many, or a class for clones that have expanded.

TRBJ2-1,TRBD2,NA,TRBV4-2,TGTGCCAGCAGCCTAGGACTAGCGGGAGCGGGTGAGCAGTTCTTC,CASSLGLAGAGEQFF
TRBJ1-2,NA,NA,TRBV28,TGTGCCAGCGCGGGGGGTATCTATGGCTACACCTTC,CASAGGIYGYTF
TRBJ2-2,TRBD2,few,TRBV28,TGTGCCAGCAACGGACTTAGCGGGAGCGGCACCGGGGAGCTGTTTTTT,CASNGLSGSGTGELFF
TRBJ2-7,NA,NA,TRBV5-1,TGCGCCAGCAGCTTGGATAGAGGGAGCTACGAGCAATACTTC,CASSLDRGSYEQYF
TRBJ2-2,NA,NA,TRBV4-3,TGCGCCAGCAGCCAAGACTACAGGGCCACCGGGGAGCTGTTTTTT,CASSQDYRATGELFF
TRBJ2-7,NA,NA,TRBV28,TGTGCCAGCAGTTTATCAGCACAGGTAAACTACGAGCAGTACTTC,CASSLSAQVNYEQYF
TRBJ2-1,TRBD2,NA,TRBV28,TGTGCCAGCATCGATAGCGGGAGTTATGTTGAGCAGTTCTTC,CASIDSGSYVEQFF
TRBJ2-1,TRBD2,NA,TRBV4-1,TGCGCCAGCAGCCATGAGGTAGCGGGAGGGCCTGAGCAGTTCTTC,CASSHEVAGGPEQFF
TRBJ2-7,NA,NA,TRBV29-1,TGCAGCGTTGCGGACGGGGGGCTTGTCTTC,CSVADGGLVF
TRBJ2-1,NA,once,TRBV5-8,TGTGCCAGCAGCTTGGGCAGGTCCTACAATGAGCAGTTCTTC,CASSLGRSYNEQFF
TRBJ1-5,NA,once,TRBV19,TGTGCCAGTAGTATGAAAGTGCACCCGCAAATGAGTCAGCCCCAGCATTTT,CASSMKVHPQMSQPQHF
TRBJ2-1,TRBD1,NA,TRBV28,TGTGCCAGCACCGAAACCGGGACAGGGAACAATGAGCAGTTCTTC,CASTETGTGNNEQFF
TRBJ2-6,NA,few,TRBV7-2,TGTGCCAGCAGCGTACATCTCCGCCCCTACTCTGGGGCCAACGGCCTGACTTTC,CASSVHLRPYSGANGLTF
TRBJ1-2,TRBD1,NA,TRBV5-6,TGTGCCAGCAGCTACGGCGACAGGGATGGGTATGGCTACACCTTC,CASSYGDRDGYGYTF
TRBJ2-3,TRBD2,NA,TRBV30,TGTGCCTGGAGTGGACTAGCCGTAAGCACAGATACGCAGTATTTT,CAWSGLAVSTDTQYF
TRBJ1-2,TRBD1,NA,TRBV7-9,TGTTCCAGCAGCCCACCGGGACAGGGATCTAACTATGGCTACACCTTC,CSSSPPGQGSNYGYTF
TRBJ2-1,NA,NA,TRBV15,TGTGCCACCAGCAGAGATCGTCGGAACCCCGCGGGAAATGAGCAGTTCTTC,CATSRDRRNPAGNEQFF
TRBJ2-7,NA,NA,TRBV5-6,TGTGCCAGCAGCTTAGACCCGGGACAACCCCCCTACGAGCAGTACTTC,CASSLDPGQPPYEQYF
TRBJ2-4,NA,NA,TRBV2,TGTGCCAGCAGTTCACTGGATCCAAACAGTCAGTACTTC,CASSSLDPNSQYF
TRBJ2-7,TRBD1,NA,TRBV9,TGTGCCAGCAGCGTACAGGGGGCCGGCGAGCAGTACTTC,CASSVQGAGEQYF
TRBJ2-7,TRBD1,NA,TRBV5-1,TGCGCCAGCAGCTGGAAACCCATTCATGGACAGGGGACCTCCTACGAGCAGTACTTC,CASSWKPIHGQGTSYEQYF
TRBJ2-7,NA,NA,TRBV6-5,TGTGCCAGCAGTTACACTAGTAAAGACGAGCAGTACTTC,CASSYTSKDEQYF
TRBJ2-5,TRBD2,NA,TRBV25-1,TGTGCCAGCAGTGGGACTAGCGGGGCTCAAGAGACCCAGTACTTC,CASSGTSGAQETQYF
TRBJ1-1,TRBD1,NA,TRBV7-6,TGTGCCAGCAGCTTACGAGCAGGGGGCCCGACTGAAGCTTTCTTT,CASSLRAGGPTEAFF
TRBJ2-3,TRBD2,NA,TRBV19,TGTGCCAGTAGTCCTCGGACTAGCGCGACCGTGGATACGCAGTATTTT,CASSPRTSATVDTQYF
TRBJ2-3,TRBD2,NA,TRBV11-2,TGTGCCAGCAGCTTACTAGCGGGGGTTTCAGATACGCAGTATTTT,CASSLLAGVSDTQYF
TRBJ2-1,TRBD2,once,TRBV5-8,TGTGCCAGCAGCTCATTTAGCGGGGGGCGGAATGAGCAGTTCTTC,CASSSFSGGRNEQFF
TRBJ1-1,NA,NA,TRBV28,TGTGCCAGCTTTAGTTCCACTGAAGCTTTCTTT,CASFSSTEAFF
TRBJ1-5,TRBD1,few,TRBV23-1,TGCGCCAGCAGTCAACCGGACAGGAAAAATCAGCCCCAGCATTTT,CASSQPDRKNQPQHF
TRBJ2-3,TRBD2,few,TRBV9,TGTGCCAGCAGCTCCCGTGGTAGCGGGGGCTTGGATACGCAGTATTTT,CASSSRGSGGLDTQYF
TRBJ2-5,NA,NA,TRBV5-6,TGTGCCAGCGGCTTACAGAGAGAAGAGACCCAGTACTTC,CASGLQREETQYF
TRBJ2-5,TRBD2,NA,TRBV2,TGTGCCAGCAGGGGTCCGGGACTAGCGGGAGAAGCGGGAGAGACCCAGTACTTC,CASRGPGLAGEAGETQYF
TRBJ2-1,TRBD1,NA,TRBV5-1,TGCGCCAGCAGCGTTGCCGGGACAGGGGCCTACAATGAGCAGTTCTTC,CASSVAGTGAYNEQFF
TRBJ1-1,TRBD1,few,TRBV6-6,TGTGCCAGCAGGGGACAGGGACTGAACACTGAAGCTTTCTTT,CASRGQGLNTEAFF
TRBJ2-7,NA,once,TRBV4-3,TGCGCCAGCAGCCAAGATCTTGACAGCTACGAGCAGTACTTC,CASSQDLDSYEQYF
TRBJ1-1,NA,NA,TRBV19,TGTGCCAGTAGTATCGACAGATTTAACACTGAAGCTTTCTTT,CASSIDRFNTEAFF
TRBJ1-2,TRBD1,NA,TRBV2,TGTGCCAGCAGTGGCGAGACAGGGGGCGGCTATGGCTACACCTTC,CASSGETGGGYGYTF
TRBJ2-1,NA,NA,TRBV5-4,TGTGCCAGCAGCTTCCCCCGGCTCGCGGTCAATGAGCAGTTCTTC,CASSFPRLAVNEQFF
TRBJ2-1,TRBD2,NA,TRBV5-1,TGCGCCAGCAGCCCGGGGGGCGGTAGCGGGACCTACAATGAGCAGTTCTTC,CASSPGGGSGTYNEQFF
TRBJ2-1,NA,NA,TRBV1,TGCACCAGCAGCCAAGGAGCGGGGGGGCTGAATGAGCAGTTCTTC,CTSSQGAGGLNEQFF
TRBJ1-4,NA,NA,TRBV25-1,TGTGCCAGCAGTGGACATTGGTATCCAACTAATGAAAAACTGTTTTTT,CASSGHWYPTNEKLFF
TRBJ2-3,TRBD1,few,TRBV9,TGTGCCAGCAGCGCTCTAAGGGGACAGACTAGCACAGATACGCAGTATTTT,CASSALRGQTSTDTQYF
TRBJ1-2,NA,NA,TRBV7-2,TGTGCCAGCAGCTTAGGGCAGGTAGCTAACTATGGCTACACCTTC,CASSLGQVANYGYTF
TRBJ2-5,NA,NA,TRBV19,TGTGCCAGTAGTATAGCGGCCCGCGGTGAGACCCAGTACTTC,CASSIAARGETQYF
TRBJ2-3,NA,few,TRBV6-5,TGTGCCAGCAGTTACCAGGGTTCAGATACAGATACGCAGTATTTT,CASSYQGSDTDTQYF
TRBJ2-5,TRBD2,NA,TRBV10-3,TGTGCCATCAGAGCGGGGCCCGAAGAGACCCAGTACTTC,CAIRAGPEETQYF
TRBJ2-3,TRBD2,NA,TRBV7-2,TGTGCCAGCAGCGTTAGCGGGAGTACCCGATTCATAGATACGCAGTATTTT,CASSVSGSTRFIDTQYF
TRBJ2-1,NA,NA,TRBV6-5,TGTGCCAGCAGATTTAGCGGCTCCTCCTACAATGAGCAGTTCTTC,CASRFSGSSYNEQFF
TRBJ2-6,TRBD2,NA,TRBV30,TGTGCCTGGAAAACCCGGGACTATGCCGCCTCTGGGGCCAACGTCCTGACTTTC,CAWKTRDYAASGANVLTF
TRBJ2-5,NA,NA,TRBV5-1,TGCGCCAGCAGCTTGGCCGGGTCTGGTAGGGGAGGAGAGACCCAGTACTTC,CASSLAGSGRGGETQYF
TRBJ1-5,TRBD1,NA,TRBV29-1,TGCAGCGCAGAGACAGGGCGCGATCAGCCCCAGCATTTT,CSAETGRDQPQHF
TRBJ1-3,TRBD1,NA,TRBV4-3,TGCGCCAGCAGCCAAGATCCGGGGACAGGGGGCAAAGGGCCTGGAAACACCATATATTTT,CASSQDPGTGGKGPGNTIYF
TRBJ2-7,NA,NA,TRBV15,TGTGCCACCAGCAGAGATTACGGACTGAGTTCCTACGAGCAGTACTTC,CATSRDYGLSSYEQYF
TRBJ2-1,NA,few,TRBV7-9,TGTGCCAGCAGCTCCTTGTCGGCGGGGTCGTGGGATGAGCAGTTCTTC,CASSSLSAGSWDEQFF